In its sample, the clone carrying this T cell receptor beta chain was seen a few times. Its matching antigen is unknown. The study reverse transcribed the entire isolated RNA, so it sequenced expressed TCRB transcripts. The protocol was immunoSEQ multiplex PCR, while the TCRdb copy is restricted to in-frame clones and leaves out a portion. The sample shows hundreds of thousands of clones, over 25% of them seen only once. CDR3 length: 13 amino acids. Germline V gives CDR1 MGHRA, CDR2 YSYEKL. With 6 bases removed from V and 6 bases from J, the gap between germline ends came to 12 bases. This sample was taken from a study of beta chain features in type 1 diabetes. Across the whole study: Healthy donors and patients had similar age, gender and cell yields.

Study outcomes and limitations: Healthy donors had naive, central memory and Treg TCRB repertoires that appeared less similar than those seen among patients. People with Type 1 diabetes carried modestly yet significantly shorter TCRB CDR3s in all four CD4+ subsets. Type 1 diabetes patients had fewer VDJ junction insertions and more deletions.

This receptor was identified in a man aged 18-30 years in good health. Sequencing input: naive CD4+ T cells from blood. The chain recombines TRBV4-1 with TRBJ1-5, with TRBD1 as a possible D gene (5 bases). The CDR3 sequence is CASSRWGVQPQHF. The CDR3 bases are TGCGCCAGCAGTCGGTGGGGGGTTCAGCCCCAGCATTTT.